This is a list of T cell receptor beta chains from one sample in a study of cytomegalovirus exposure and HLA in healthy donors. The repertoire was sequenced with immunoSEQ multiplex PCR; TCRdb's copy has only in-frame clones and lacks some. Of around 250,000 clones detected, around 91% appear once; the ten largest clones hold less than 0.4%. Sequencing input: PBMCs. All receptors come from a woman under 30 in good health and CMV-seronegative. Both conserved end residues are part of each CDR3. Each record gives: clone size, V gene, D gene, J gene, CDR3 protein, CDR3 DNA. D genes are given only for firm matches. Size values are once, few and many counts, or a class for expanded clones, and some rows have none.

NA	TRBV5-1	TRBD2	TRBJ2-3	CASSLDGLAGVIDTQYF	TGCGCCAGCAGCTTAGATGGACTAGCGGGGGTCATAGATACGCAGTATTTT
NA	TRBV7-2	NA	TRBJ1-2	CASSKTANYGYTF	TGTGCCAGCAGCAAGACAGCGAACTATGGCTACACCTTC
NA	TRBV28	TRBD1	TRBJ2-7	CASSSPGQGALEQYF	TGTGCCAGCAGCTCTCCGGGACAGGGGGCTTTAGAGCAGTACTTC
NA	TRBV4-1	TRBD1	TRBJ2-2	CASSRGQGTTGELFF	TGCGCCAGCAGCCGCGGACAGGGGACCACCGGGGAGCTGTTTTTT
once	TRBV25-1	TRBD1	TRBJ2-1	CASSEYLKGRGPYNEQFF	TGTGCCAGCAGTGAATACTTAAAGGGCAGGGGGCCCTACAATGAGCAGTTCTTC
few	TRBV7-2	NA	TRBJ1-5	CASSSTAFSNQPQHF	TGTGCCAGCAGCTCGACAGCTTTTAGCAATCAGCCCCAGCATTTT
once	TRBV4-2	TRBD1	TRBJ1-4	CASSQVRKQGAGVEKLFF	TGTGCCAGCAGCCAAGTCCGCAAACAGGGGGCGGGGGTTGAAAAACTGTTTTTT
NA	TRBV7-6	TRBD2	TRBJ2-1	CASSLGLAGGNEQFF	TGTGCCAGCAGCTTAGGACTAGCGGGGGGTAATGAGCAGTTCTTC
NA	TRBV9	NA	TRBJ1-2	CASSVATDISGGGYTF	TGTGCCAGCAGCGTAGCCACGGACATATCGGGGGGTGGCTACACCTTC
once	TRBV5-8	NA	TRBJ2-6	CASSFGLGSGANVLTF	TGTGCCAGCAGCTTCGGACTCGGATCTGGGGCCAACGTCCTGACTTTC
NA	TRBV18	TRBD1	TRBJ1-2	CASSDTGGGGYGYTF	TGTGCCAGCTCAGATACAGGGGGCGGAGGCTATGGCTACACCTTC
once	TRBV7-2	NA	TRBJ2-3	CASSLALSIADTQYF	TGTGCCAGCAGCTTAGCGCTAAGCATTGCAGATACGCAGTATTTT
once	TRBV4-1	NA	TRBJ2-7	CASSPAGLSSYEQYF	TGCGCCAGCAGCCCCGCCGGGTTGAGCTCCTACGAGCAGTACTTC
once	TRBV6-6	TRBD1	TRBJ2-3	CATRSARGRDTQYF	TGTGCCACCCGGAGTGCCAGGGGGAGAGATACGCAGTATTTT
few	TRBV11-2	TRBD1	TRBJ1-1	CASSFQTGGNTEAFF	TGTGCCAGCAGCTTCCAGACAGGGGGGAACACTGAAGCTTTCTTT
NA	TRBV6-4	TRBD2	TRBJ2-1	CASSPSGEYNEQFF	TGTGCCAGCAGCCCTAGCGGGGAATACAATGAGCAGTTCTTC
NA	TRBV10-1	TRBD1	TRBJ1-1	CASSALTGTANTEAFF	TGCGCCAGCAGTGCCCTAACCGGGACAGCAAACACTGAAGCTTTCTTT
NA	TRBV25-1	NA	TRBJ1-1	CASSDPSRDTEAFF	TGTGCCAGCAGTGATCCCTCTAGAGACACTGAAGCTTTCTTT
once	TRBV10-3	NA	TRBJ1-2	CAISDGAYGYTF	TGTGCCATCAGTGATGGAGCTTACGGCTACACCTTC
NA	TRBV6-5	NA	TRBJ1-1	CASRLMLQGNTEAFF	TGTGCCAGCCGACTAATGCTACAGGGGAACACTGAAGCTTTCTTT
NA	TRBV27	TRBD1	TRBJ1-2	CASSPGQPLFYGYTF	TGTGCCAGCAGCCCGGGACAGCCCCTATTCTATGGCTACACCTTC
medium-sized	TRBV6-4	TRBD2	TRBJ2-3	CASSYRLAGGDTQYF	TGTGCCAGCAGTTACAGACTAGCGGGTGGAGATACGCAGTATTTT